A selection of T cell receptor beta chains follows, all from one sample in a study of OX40 agonist ivuxolimab in advanced cancers. Assay: immunoSEQ multiplex PCR; the TCRdb copy retains only in-frame clones and omits some. This table has about 50,000 clones, about 89% appearing once. This specimen consisted of CD4+ or CD8+ T cells sorted from blood, obtained in a trial of the OX40 agonist ivuxolimab. All receptors derive from an adult with an advanced solid tumor such as melanoma, head and neck, liver or kidney cancer. Both conserved end residues are part of each CDR3.

>TRBV7-7|TRBJ2-1
CASSFGLAGGNEQFF
>TRBV7-2|TRBJ1-2
CASSERQGTYGYTF
>TRBV28|TRBJ1-4
CASRRTESNEKLFF
>TRBV5-4|TRBJ2-1
CASSTGGEQFF
>TRBV10-3|TRBJ2-3
CAIKSTGGKDTQYF
>TRBV5-1|TRBJ2-5
CASSLVLAGATGLQETQYF
>TRBV2|TRBJ2-5
CASRRTELQETQYF
>TRBV4-1|TRBJ2-2
CASSQGTSVSNTGELFF
>TRBV2|TRBJ1-1
CASSYRGRDTEAFF
>TRBV12-5|TRBJ1-1
CASGLVVGGLTGDTEAFF
>TRBV6-6|TRBJ1-2
CASSYSGGHGYTF
>TRBV15|TRBJ2-6
CATTQGLGGANVLTF
>TRBV10-3|TRBJ2-5
CAISESVGLQETQYF
>TRBV29-1|TRBJ2-7
CSVEALTPGQLTYEQYF
>TRBV29-1|TRBJ1-2
CSVEEGQGLGCYTF
>TRBV5-4|TRBJ2-7
CASSEDRHPSYEQYF
>TRBV5-4|TRBJ2-1
CASSSPRALDEQFF
>TRBV10-3|TRBJ1-2
CAISESLEKGYGYTF
>TRBV2|TRBJ2-2
CASSENVAGELFF
>TRBV5-5|TRBJ1-1
CASSSGTGPKSGTEAFF
>TRBV5-1|TRBJ2-7
CASSLSTSGTYEQYF
>TRBV7-6|TRBJ2-5
CASTSRVAGTQYF
>TRBV27|TRBJ2-7
CASSSTPLKNEQYF
>TRBV11-2|TRBJ1-1
CASSLEGGRGNTEAFF
>TRBV6-6|TRBJ2-7
CASSETGVYEQYF
>TRBV7-2|TRBJ1-2
CASSPPQGFYGYTF
>TRBV9|TRBJ2-5
CASNAGLAETQYF
>TRBV7-2|TRBJ2-5
CASSQKGLAGSGAQYF
>TRBV18|TRBJ1-1
CASSPLRSKDPYTEAFF
>TRBV7-2|TRBJ1-3
CASSPNTVTSGNTIYF
>TRBV27|TRBJ2-2
CASSGLAGATGELFF
>TRBV5-6|TRBJ1-2
CASSARGTTYGYTF
>TRBV9|TRBJ2-1
CASSGGQPLKSSYNEQFF
>TRBV7-9|TRBJ2-6
CASSSDRPPGANVLTF
>TRBV29-1|TRBJ2-4
CSALDRGVVNIQYF
>TRBV19|TRBJ2-2
CASSIRQGVNTGELFF
>TRBV30|TRBJ2-7
CAWSRVGVPREQYF
>TRBV18|TRBJ1-1
CASSPLTGDGNTEAFF
>TRBV18|TRBJ1-6
CASSPTNSPLHF
>TRBV11-2|TRBJ2-5
CASSLLHDPLQETQYF
>TRBV27|TRBJ1-2
CASSFGRGYGYTF
>TRBV18|TRBJ2-3
CASSPSRTSYQDTQYF
>TRBV7-2|TRBJ2-5
CASSLGDRTQYF
>TRBV7-2|TRBJ1-6
CASSSRGQGNSPLHF
>TRBV12-5|TRBJ1-2
CASADRGRGGYTF
>TRBV7-6|TRBJ1-4
CASSLGGRGSGNEKLFF
>TRBV6-1|TRBJ1-1
CASSEGLDTEAFF
>TRBV30|TRBJ1-2
CAWSVNREGGYTF
>TRBV9|TRBJ2-6
CASSVGASGANVLTF
>TRBV29-1|TRBJ1-2
CSVGVGGGNYGYTF
>TRBV9|TRBJ1-2
CASSVDIGSNYGYTF
>TRBV5-1|TRBJ1-3
CASSLGQGALGNTIYF
>TRBV2|TRBJ2-1
CASTVTGQGNNEQFF